This T cell receptor (beta chain) was identified in a study of T-cell memory formation after mild COVID-19. This clonotype has just a few counts. Between the trimmed V and J ends, which lost 7 bases and 7 bases, there was a span of 17 bases. The CDR3 length is 15 residues. 5'RACE primed at constant segments yielded TCR alpha and TCR beta cDNA libraries bearing sample barcodes and UMIs. TCRdb redid the calling of the 5' RACE reads with MiXCR, one entry per CDR3 protein. Of about 400,000 distinct CDR3 sequences listed, about a quarter are singletons. V gene TRBV12-3 or TRBV12-4 combines with J gene TRBJ1-6; a possible D gene is TRBD1 (5 bases). The sequence derives from an adult woman who had mild COVID-19 (a few samples of this study predate the infection). Cell type and time point are not known. The sample comprised PBMCs or a T cell subset sorted from them (not recorded which). This chain's CDR3 is CASIFMGGGNSPLHF. DNA for the CDR3: TGTGCCAGCATATTCATGGGGGGAGGCAATTCACCCCTCCACTTT.